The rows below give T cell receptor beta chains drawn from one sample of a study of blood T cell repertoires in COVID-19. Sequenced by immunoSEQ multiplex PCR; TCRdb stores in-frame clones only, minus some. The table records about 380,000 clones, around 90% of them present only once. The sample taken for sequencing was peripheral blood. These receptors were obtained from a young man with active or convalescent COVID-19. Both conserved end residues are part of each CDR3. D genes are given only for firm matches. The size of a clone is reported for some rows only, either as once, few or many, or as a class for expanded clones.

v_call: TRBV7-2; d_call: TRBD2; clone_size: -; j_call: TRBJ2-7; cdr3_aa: CASSPGRGYEQYF; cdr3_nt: TGTGCCAGCAGCCCAGGGAGGGGCTACGAGCAGTACTTC
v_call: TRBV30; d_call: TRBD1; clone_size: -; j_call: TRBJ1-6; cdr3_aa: CAWSEDRRSPLHF; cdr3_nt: TGTGCCTGGAGTGAGGACAGGAGATCACCCCTCCACTTT
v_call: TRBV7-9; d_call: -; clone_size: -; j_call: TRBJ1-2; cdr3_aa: CASSFSGVRDYGYTF; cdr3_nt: TGTGCCAGCAGCTTCTCAGGGGTTAGGGACTATGGCTACACCTTC
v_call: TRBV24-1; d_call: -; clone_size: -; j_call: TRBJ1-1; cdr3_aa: CATSDFKNTEAFF; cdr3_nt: TGTGCCACCAGTGATTTCAAGAACACTGAAGCTTTCTTT
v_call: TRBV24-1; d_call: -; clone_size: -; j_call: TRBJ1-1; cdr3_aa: CATSPGRQNTEAFF; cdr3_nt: TGTGCCACCAGCCCCGGGAGGCAGAACACTGAAGCTTTCTTT
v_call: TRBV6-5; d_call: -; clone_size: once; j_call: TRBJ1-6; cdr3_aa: CATTRVLYNSPLHF; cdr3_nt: TGTGCCACCACCAGGGTACTCTATAATTCACCCCTCCACTTT
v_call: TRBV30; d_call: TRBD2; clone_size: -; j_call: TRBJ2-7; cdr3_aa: CAWSGRESSYEQYF; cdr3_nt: TGTGCCTGGAGTGGGCGGGAGAGCTCCTACGAGCAGTACTTC
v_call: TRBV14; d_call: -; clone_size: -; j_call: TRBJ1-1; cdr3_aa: CASSQDRNTEAFF; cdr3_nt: TGTGCCAGCAGCCAAGACAGAAACACTGAAGCTTTCTTT
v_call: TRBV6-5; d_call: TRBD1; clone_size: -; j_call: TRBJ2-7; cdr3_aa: CASSYSPGQGEYEQYF; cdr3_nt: TGTGCCAGCAGTTACTCGCCTGGACAGGGAGAATACGAGCAGTACTTC
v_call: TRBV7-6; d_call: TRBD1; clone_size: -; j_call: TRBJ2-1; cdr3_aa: CASSLDGQDNNEQFF; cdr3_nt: TGTGCCAGCAGCTTAGATGGACAGGACAACAATGAGCAGTTCTTC
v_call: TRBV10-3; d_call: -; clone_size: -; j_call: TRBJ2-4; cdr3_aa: CAISESGAFSYF; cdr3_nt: TGTGCCATCAGTGAGTCAGGGGCATTCTCGTACTTC
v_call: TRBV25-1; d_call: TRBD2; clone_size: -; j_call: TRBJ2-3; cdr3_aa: CASSVGTTDGDTQYF; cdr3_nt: TGTGCCAGCAGCGTCGGGACTACCGACGGGGATACGCAGTATTTT
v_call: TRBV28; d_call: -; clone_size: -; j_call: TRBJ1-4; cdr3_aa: CASSFGGEKLFF; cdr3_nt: TGTGCCAGCAGTTTTGGGGGGGAAAAACTGTTTTTT
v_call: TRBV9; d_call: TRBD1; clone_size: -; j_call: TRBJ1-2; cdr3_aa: CASSAERTGSYGYTF; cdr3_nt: TGTGCCAGCAGCGCAGAGCGGACAGGTTCCTATGGCTACACCTTC